The clone carrying this T cell receptor (beta chain) has a count of ten or more. No antigen is known for it. A universal primer site was created by template switching, with the cDNA bearing unique molecular identifiers. One entry per CDR3 protein results from TCRdb running MiXCR on the 5' RACE reads. The sample contains fewer than 250,000 distinct CDR3 sequences, 6.5% to 9% of which appear only once. This record belongs to a study of identical twins. With V trimmed by 2 bases and J by 4 bases, 0 bases remained unmatched. The CDR3 runs 14 residues. CDR1 and CDR2 (germline): MRHNA, SNTAGT. Study results and limitations: Cross-sectional statistical analysis, not tracking of the same donors, underpinned the conclusions.

Every one of the donors was a healthy Caucasian. The same sample was also used in a study of yellow fever vaccine responses in identical twins. That source notes: Twins showed a vaccine T cell response that reportedly seemed partly convergent, partly personalized.

This receptor was identified in a woman aged 18-29 years in good health. Sequencing was done on a sample of CD8+ T cells sorted from blood. The V gene is TRBV6-4, the J gene TRBJ2-3; 10 bases align to TRBD1. The CDR3 is CASSDGQGADTQYF. The CDR3 nucleotides read TGTGCCAGCAGTGACGGACAGGGGGCAGATACGCAGTATTTT.